This entry lists 5 T cell receptor beta chains sequenced from one sample in a study of blood T cell repertoires in COVID-19. Generated by immunoSEQ multiplex PCR, the TCRdb table keeps only in-frame clones and is missing some. The table has over 250,000 clones, around 92% seen once. The specimen sequenced was peripheral blood. The receptors derive from a person aged 18 to 30 with COVID-19, enrolled during active disease.

The chain recombines TRBV10-2 with TRBJ1-2; TRBD1 aligns across 9 bases. The V gene end was trimmed by 6 bases and the J gene end by 6 bases; junction bases not matched to a gene: 11. This CDR3 has 15 amino acids. Germline V lookup: CDR1 WSHSY, CDR2 SAAADI. This CDR3 is CASSAGQGGLNGYTF. Written as DNA, the CDR3 is TGCGCCAGCAGCGCGGGACAGGGAGGATTGAATGGCTACACCTTC.

The chain carries TRBV27 and TRBJ2-5; 8 nucleotides line up with TRBD2. The CDR3 is made up of 15 amino acids. The V and J ends lost 3 bases and 2 bases, in that order; junction bases with no gene match: 5. Germline assignment: CDR1 MNHEY and CDR2 SMNVEV (reference sequence). The chain's CDR3 is CASSFMAGGQETQYF. For the CDR3, the DNA is TGTGCCAGCAGTTTTATGGCGGGAGGTCAAGAGACCCAGTACTTC.

J is TRBJ1-5 and V is TRBV7-6; tentative D call: TRBD1 (6 bases). The CDR3 has 15 amino acids. The germline V and J ends were trimmed by 1 base and 6 bases, with 13 bases remaining between them. Germline V gives CDR1 SGHVS, CDR2 FNYEAQ. The DNA of the CDR3 is TGTGCCAGCAGCTTAGATCAGGGGTTTATTCAGCCCCAGCATTTT. Translating it yields CASSLDQGFIQPQHF. Full variable domain (rest looked up from reference TRBV7-6 and TRBJ1-5): GAGVSQSPRYKVTKRGQDVALRCDPISGHVSLYWYRQALGQGPEFLTYFNYEAQQDKSGLPNDRFSAERPEGSISTLTIQRTEQRDSAMYRCASSLDQGFIQPQHFGDGTRLSIL.

The gene calls are TRBV7-9 and TRBJ1-6; 7 nucleotides line up with TRBD1. The CDR3 spans 15 residues. Germline V gene data show CDR1 as SEHNR and CDR2 as FQNEAQ (reference sequence). The V segment lost 5 bases and the J segment 7 bases; nucleotides outside the gene matches: 8. CDR3: CASSPGGTVNSPLHF. The CDR3 coding sequence is TGTGCCAGCAGCCCAGGGGGGACGGTAAATTCACCCCTCCACTTT.

The chain carries TRBV5-1 and TRBJ2-1, with D unclear. Germline loops: CDR1 SGHRS, CDR2 YFSETQ. V was clipped by 3 bases and J by 0 bases, with 7 bases between them. The CDR3 sequence is 14 residues long. The CDR3 loop reads CASSSSSSYNEQFF. The CDR3 bases are TGCGCCAGCAGCTCCTCTAGCTCCTACAATGAGCAGTTCTTC.